This T cell receptor beta chain was obtained from a study of blood T cell repertoires in COVID-19. For the study at large: From T cells, B-cell-depleted T cells, or PBMCs came the material, which was cDNA or gDNA.

Germline V gene lookup returns CDR1 MGHDK and CDR2 SYGVNS. The CDR3 length is 15 residues. The trim removed 4 bases at V and 4 bases at J, leaving 5 bases unmatched. Authors' methods: Estimated nucleated cell counts came from reference gene primer amplification. Generated by immunoSEQ multiplex PCR, the TCRdb table keeps only in-frame clones and is missing some. That table is the source of V, J and clone size, and D and trimming were worked out from the DNA. The sample has about 130,000 clones, around 80% seen once. This rearrangement joins TRBV25-1 to TRBJ1-1, with TRBD1 matching 11 bases. The specimen was PBMCs or T cells enriched from blood (not recorded which). This receptor was obtained from a man aged 35-49 years with acute COVID-19. The CDR3 nucleotides read TGTGCCAGCAGTGGCCGCGGGACAGGGGGCACTGAAGCTTTCTTT. Translating it yields CASSGRGTGGTEAFF. The whole variable domain, remainder taken from reference TRBV25-1 and TRBJ1-1, is EADIYQTPRYLVIGTGKKITLECSQTMGHDKMYWYQQDPGMELHLIHYSYGVNSTEKGDLSSESTVSRIRTEHFPLTLESARPSHTSQYLCASSGRGTGGTEAFFGQGTRLTVV.